This TCR beta chain is drawn from a study of T cell responses to AZD1222 COVID-19 vaccine. General study results and limits: Females outnumbered males among donors, who were mostly white British; clonal diversity was possibly underestimated. Vaccination with two AZD1222 doses was followed by a rise in Spike-specific TCR breadth and depth. The CD4 TCRs associated with vaccination extended across spike and predominated at 160-218 and 743-854. Samples come after the peak T cell response, not at day 14.

CDR3 length: 16 residues. Germline CDR1 reads SGHVS; CDR2 reads FNYEAQ. J lost 5 bases, V lost 2 bases, and 11 bases had no gene match. Sequencing was performed with immunoSEQ multiplex PCR; in TCRdb, only in-frame clones are kept and a portion is missing. The sample lists about 210,000 clones; approximately 94% were seen once. As concerns this clone: Its antigen is unidentified.

The gene calls are TRBV7-6 and TRBJ2-5; 7 nucleotides match TRBD1. This receptor was taken from an adult who received the MenACWY meningococcal vaccine as a control. Source: peripheral blood, taken 28 days after the second dose of the MenACWY control vaccine. CDR3 sequence (DNA): TGTGCCAGCAGCTTACGCCCCAAGGGGGCGAGGGAGACCCAGTACTTC. Amino acids: CASSLRPKGARETQYF. Drawing the rest from reference TRBV7-6 and TRBJ2-5, the complete variable domain is GAGVSQSPRYKVTKRGQDVALRCDPISGHVSLYWYRQALGQGPEFLTYFNYEAQQDKSGLPNDRFSAERPEGSISTLTIQRTEQRDSAMYRCASSLRPKGARETQYFGPGTRLLVL.